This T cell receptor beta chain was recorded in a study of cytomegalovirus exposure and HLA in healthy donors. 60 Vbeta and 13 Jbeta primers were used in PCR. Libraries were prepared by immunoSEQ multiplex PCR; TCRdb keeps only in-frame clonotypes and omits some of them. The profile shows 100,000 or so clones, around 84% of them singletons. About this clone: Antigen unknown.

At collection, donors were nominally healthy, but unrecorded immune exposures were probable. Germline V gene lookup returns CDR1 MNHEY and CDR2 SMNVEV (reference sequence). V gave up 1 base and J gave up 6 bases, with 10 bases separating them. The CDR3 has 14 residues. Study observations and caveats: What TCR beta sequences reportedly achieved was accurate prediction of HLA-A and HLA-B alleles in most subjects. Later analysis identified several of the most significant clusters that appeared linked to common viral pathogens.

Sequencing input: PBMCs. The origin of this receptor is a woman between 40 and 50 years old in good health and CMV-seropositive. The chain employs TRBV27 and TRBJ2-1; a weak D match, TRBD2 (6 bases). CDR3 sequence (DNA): TGTGCCAGCAGTTTATTCCTCGGGGGCAATGAGCAGTTCTTC. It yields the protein CASSLFLGGNEQFF.